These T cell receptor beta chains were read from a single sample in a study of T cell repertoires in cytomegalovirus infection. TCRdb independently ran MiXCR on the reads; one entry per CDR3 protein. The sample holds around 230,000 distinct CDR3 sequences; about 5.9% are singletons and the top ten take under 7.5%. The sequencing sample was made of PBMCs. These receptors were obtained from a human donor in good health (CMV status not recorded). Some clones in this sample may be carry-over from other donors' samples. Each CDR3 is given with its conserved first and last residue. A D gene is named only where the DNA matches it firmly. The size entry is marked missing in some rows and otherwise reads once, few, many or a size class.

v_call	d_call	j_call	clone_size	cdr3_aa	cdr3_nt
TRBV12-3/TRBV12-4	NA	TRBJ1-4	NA	CASSSGGLGATNEKLFF	TGTGCCAGCAGTTCGGGGGGGTTAGGGGCAACTAATGAAAAACTGTTTTTT
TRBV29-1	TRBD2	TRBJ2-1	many	CSVEDRSGGALREQFF	TGCAGCGTTGAAGATCGGAGCGGGGGAGCCCTAAGGGAGCAGTTCTTC
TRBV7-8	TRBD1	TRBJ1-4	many	CASSSRTGRSTNEKLFF	TGTGCCAGCAGCTCCAGGACAGGACGATCAACTAATGAAAAACTGTTTTTT
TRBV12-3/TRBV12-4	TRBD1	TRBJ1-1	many	CASSWGQGMNTEAFF	TGTGCCAGCAGTTGGGGACAGGGCATGAACACTGAAGCTTTCTTT
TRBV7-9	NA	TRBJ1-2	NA	CASSPITGQSYGYTF	TGTGCCAGCAGCCCAATAACGGGACAAAGTTATGGCTACACCTTC
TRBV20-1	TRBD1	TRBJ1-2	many	CSAPSTGANYGYTF	TGCAGTGCTCCCTCGACAGGGGCTAACTATGGCTACACCTTC
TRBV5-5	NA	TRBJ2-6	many	CASSLWTVGVLTF	TGTGCCAGCAGCCTGTGGACAGTCGGCGTCCTGACTTTC
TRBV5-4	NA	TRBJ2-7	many	CASKGGRDGPSEQYF	TGTGCCAGCAAAGGAGGTCGGGACGGACCCTCGGAGCAGTACTTC
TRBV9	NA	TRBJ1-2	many	CASSVAAQGTPYGYTF	TGTGCCAGCAGCGTAGCAGCCCAGGGGACCCCCTATGGCTACACCTTC
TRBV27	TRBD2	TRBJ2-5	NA	CASSPTSGGETQYF	TGTGCCAGCAGTCCGACTAGCGGGGGGGAGACCCAGTACTTC
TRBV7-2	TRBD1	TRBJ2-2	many	CASSSLGTGAAVELFF	TGTGCCAGCAGCTCGCTCGGGACAGGGGCCGCCGTGGAGCTGTTTTTT
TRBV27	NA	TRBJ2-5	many	CASSEGVGRRETQYF	TGTGCCAGCAGCGAGGGCGTGGGGAGGCGAGAGACCCAGTACTTC
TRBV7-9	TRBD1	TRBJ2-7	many	CASQRDREAYF	TGTGCCAGCCAGCGGGACAGGGAGGCGTACTTC
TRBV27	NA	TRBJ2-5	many	CASSLSISRETQYF	TGTGCCAGCAGTTTATCGATCTCCCGCGAGACCCAGTACTTC
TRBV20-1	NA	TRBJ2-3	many	CSTRRGITSTDTQYF	TGCAGTACCCGGCGCGGTATTACTAGCACAGATACGCAGTATTTT
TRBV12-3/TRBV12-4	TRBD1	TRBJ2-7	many	CASSLARGLNYEQYF	TGTGCCAGCAGCCTGGCCAGGGGGCTAAACTACGAGCAGTACTTC
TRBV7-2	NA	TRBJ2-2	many	CASSPPLAGELFF	TGTGCCAGCAGCCCGCCCCTGGCCGGGGAGCTGTTTTTT
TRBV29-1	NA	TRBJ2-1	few	CSVRLDHKQGEQFF	TGCAGCGTTAGGCTGGACCACAAGCAGGGTGAGCAGTTCTTC
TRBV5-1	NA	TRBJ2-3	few	CASSPRGAFGDTQYF	TGCGCCAGCAGCCCCCGGGGGGCGTTCGGGGATACGCAGTATTTT
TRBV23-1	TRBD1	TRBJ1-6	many	CASSHSGTGTENSPLHF	TGCGCCAGCAGTCACAGTGGGACCGGGACAGAGAATTCACCCCTCCACTTT
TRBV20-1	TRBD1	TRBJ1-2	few	CSAADRGTTADGYTF	TGCAGTGCCGCTGACAGGGGGACGACGGCGGATGGCTACACCTTC
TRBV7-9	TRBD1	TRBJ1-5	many	CASSLAGTDNQPQHF	TGTGCCAGCAGCTTAGCGGGGACAGACAATCAGCCCCAGCATTTT
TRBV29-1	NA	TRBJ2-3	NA	CSIIRGGPSTDTQYF	TGCAGCATCATTCGCGGGGGCCCAAGCACAGATACGCAGTATTTT
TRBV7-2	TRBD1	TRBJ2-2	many	CASSRDRDVGELFF	TGTGCCAGCAGCCGGGACAGGGATGTCGGGGAGCTGTTTTTT
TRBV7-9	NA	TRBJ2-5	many	CASSLDTGVTQYF	TGTGCCAGCAGCCTAGACACGGGGGTGACCCAGTACTTC
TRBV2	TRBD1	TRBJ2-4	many	CASRSQGARMDIQYF	TGTGCCAGCAGATCGCAGGGGGCGCGCATGGACATTCAGTACTTC
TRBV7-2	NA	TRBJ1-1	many	CASSFWAGTLNTEAFF	TGTGCCAGCAGCTTTTGGGCCGGGACCCTTAACACTGAAGCTTTCTTT
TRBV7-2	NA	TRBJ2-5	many	CASSLQLGTQYF	TGTGCCAGCAGTCTGCAGCTCGGGACCCAGTACTTC
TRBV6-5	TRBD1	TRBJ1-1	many	CASRYGTANTEAFF	TGTGCCAGCAGATACGGGACAGCCAACACTGAAGCTTTCTTT
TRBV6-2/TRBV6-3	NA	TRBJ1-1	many	CASRRRGVGMMNTEAFF	TGTGCCAGCAGAAGGAGGGGGGTCGGAATGATGAACACTGAAGCTTTCTTT
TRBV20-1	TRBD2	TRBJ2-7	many	CSARTSGGPTYEQYF	TGCAGTGCAAGGACTAGCGGGGGACCGACCTACGAGCAGTACTTC
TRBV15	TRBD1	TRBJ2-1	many	CATSRRGRTGGYNEQFF	TGTGCCACCAGCAGAAGAGGACGGACAGGGGGCTACAATGAGCAGTTCTTC
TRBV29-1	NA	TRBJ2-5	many	CSVELGQETQYF	TGCAGCGTTGAACTGGGCCAAGAGACCCAGTACTTC
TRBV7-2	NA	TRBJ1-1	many	CASSFFSFMNTEAFF	TGTGCCAGCAGCTTTTTCAGCTTTATGAACACTGAAGCTTTCTTT
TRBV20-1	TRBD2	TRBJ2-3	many	CSAVAGGTSTDTQYF	TGCAGTGCTGTAGCGGGGGGAACTAGCACAGATACGCAGTATTTT
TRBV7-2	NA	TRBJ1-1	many	CASSLPTRSTEAFF	TGTGCCAGCAGCTTACCTACCCGCTCCACTGAAGCTTTCTTT
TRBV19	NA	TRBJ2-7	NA	CASSIPGLEQYF	TGTGCCAGTAGTATCCCAGGCCTCGAGCAGTACTTC
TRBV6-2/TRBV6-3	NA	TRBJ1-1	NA	CAGKTRVGTEAFF	TGTGCCGGGAAGACCAGGGTTGGGACTGAAGCTTTCTTT
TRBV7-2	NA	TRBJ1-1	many	CASGLWVGAFF	TGTGCCAGCGGATTGTGGGTGGGAGCTTTCTTT
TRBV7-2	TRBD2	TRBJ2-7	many	CASSSGTSGVSYEQYF	TGTGCCAGCAGCTCCGGGACTAGCGGGGTCTCCTACGAGCAGTACTTC
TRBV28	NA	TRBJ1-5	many	CASSLNGAYYSNQPQHF	TGTGCCAGCAGTTTAAACGGGGCGTACTATAGCAATCAGCCCCAGCATTTT
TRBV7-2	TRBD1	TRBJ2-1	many	CASSLVGQGFEQFF	TGTGCCAGCAGCTTAGTGGGACAGGGTTTTGAGCAGTTCTTC
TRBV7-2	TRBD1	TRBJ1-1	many	CASSGQGAVVNTEAFF	TGTGCCAGCAGCGGACAGGGGGCGGTTGTGAACACTGAAGCTTTCTTT
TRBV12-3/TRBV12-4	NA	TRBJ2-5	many	CASSLALTGHAETQYF	TGTGCCAGCAGTTTAGCTTTGACAGGACATGCCGAGACCCAGTACTTC
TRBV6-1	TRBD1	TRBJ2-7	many	CASSDIYRDRGYEQYF	TGTGCCAGCAGTGACATTTACCGGGACAGGGGCTACGAGCAGTACTTC
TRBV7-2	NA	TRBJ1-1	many	CASSFGGVGNTEAFF	TGTGCCAGCAGCTTCGGAGGGGTCGGAAACACTGAAGCTTTCTTT
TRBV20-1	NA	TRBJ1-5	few	CSATLVPTGTLNQPQHF	TGCAGTGCAACGCTAGTCCCCACCGGGACGTTAAATCAGCCCCAGCATTTT
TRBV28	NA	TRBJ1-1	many	CASSFPGKGRQSTEAFF	TGTGCCAGCAGTTTCCCCGGAAAAGGGCGCCAGAGCACTGAAGCTTTCTTT
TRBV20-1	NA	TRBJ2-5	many	CSAGRGNRQETQYF	TGCAGCGCAGGACGGGGGAATAGGCAAGAGACCCAGTACTTC
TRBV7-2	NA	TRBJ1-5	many	CASSLGRVGNQPQHF	TGTGCCAGCAGCTTAGGAAGGGTGGGAAATCAGCCCCAGCATTTT
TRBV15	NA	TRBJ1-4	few	CATSRDNGGSGEKLFF	TGTGCCACCAGCAGAGACAATGGAGGGAGTGGAGAAAAACTGTTTTTT